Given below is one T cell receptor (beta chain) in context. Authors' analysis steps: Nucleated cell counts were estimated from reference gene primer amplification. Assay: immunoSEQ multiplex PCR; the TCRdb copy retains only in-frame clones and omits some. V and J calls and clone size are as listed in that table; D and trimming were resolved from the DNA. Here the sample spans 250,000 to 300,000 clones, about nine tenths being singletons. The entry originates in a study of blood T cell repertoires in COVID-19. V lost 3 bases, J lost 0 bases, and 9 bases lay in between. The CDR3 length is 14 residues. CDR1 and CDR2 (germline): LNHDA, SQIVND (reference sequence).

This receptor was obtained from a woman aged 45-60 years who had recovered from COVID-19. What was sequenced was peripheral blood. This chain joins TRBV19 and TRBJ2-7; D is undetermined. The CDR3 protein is CASSISWSSYEQYF. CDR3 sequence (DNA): TGTGCCAGTAGTATTAGTTGGAGCTCCTACGAGCAGTACTTC.